This passage covers 24 T cell receptor beta chains from one sample sequenced in a study of blood T cell repertoires in COVID-19. Data came from immunoSEQ multiplex PCR; TCRdb stores just in-frame clones and leaves some out. The sample includes around 96,000 clones, around 96% of them seen just once. Source material: peripheral blood. These receptors all come from a human donor with active COVID-19. The donor label of this sample is uncertain.

The chain combines TRBV7-2 with TRBJ1-1; D not resolved. Trimming left V 1 base short and J 1 base short, with 7 bases between. This CDR3 has 14 residues. CDR1 SGHTA and CDR2 FQGNSA come from the germline V gene. The CDR3 sequence is CASSLGGSNTEAFF. The CDR3 DNA is TGTGCCAGCAGCTTAGGAGGGTCGAACACTGAAGCTTTCTTT.

The chain carries TRBV10-1 and TRBJ2-1; weak D call: TRBD1 (5 bases). CDR3 size: 12 residues. With 0 bases removed from V and 15 bases from J, the gap between germline ends came to 12 bases. Germline CDR1 is WNHNN and CDR2 is SYGVQD (reference sequence). In nucleotides, the CDR3 is TGCGCCAGCAGTGAGTCGTATGGGGCGCCGTTCTTC. Its protein is CASSESYGAPFF.

The chain joins TRBV29-1 to TRBJ2-7, with 8 positions matching TRBD2. V lost 0 bases and J lost 0; bases outside the gene matches: 4. CDR3 size: 15 residues. CDR1 and CDR2 from the germline V gene are SQVTM and ANQGSEA. The CDR3 coding sequence is TGCAGCGTTGAAGATCAGCGGGGGTACTCCTACGAGCAGTACTTC. Translating it yields CSVEDQRGYSYEQYF.

CDR3 sequence reads: CASSQATYGEQYF. CDR3 bases: TGTGCCAGCAGCCAGGCCACGTATGGCGAGCAGTACTTC. The rearrangement joins TRBV7-2 to TRBJ2-7; D call uncertain. The CDR3 loop spans 13 amino acids. Trimming cost V 5 bases and J 6 bases, with 14 bases left between them. Germline lookup yields CDR1 SGHTA and CDR2 FQGNSA.

This chain connects TRBV9 to TRBJ1-6; TRBD1 agrees at 11 bases. This CDR3 comprises 14 residues. The V and J ends lost 0 bases and 13 bases, in that order; junction bases with no gene match: 3. CDR1 SGDLS and CDR2 YYNGEE come from the germline V gene. CDR3 loop: CASSVGDRGVPLHF. The CDR3, as DNA: TGTGCCAGCAGCGTAGGGGACAGGGGGGTTCCCCTCCACTTT.

This clone was recorded once. V usage is TRBV5-4 and J usage is TRBJ2-5, with a weak D call TRBD1 (6 bases). The CDR3 spans 14 residues. CDR1 is SGHNT and CDR2 is YYREEE in the germline V gene (reference sequence). The germline V and J ends were trimmed by 5 bases and 3 bases, with 14 bases remaining between them. CDR3 amino acids: CASRRTVEEETQYF. In nucleotides, the CDR3 is TGTGCCAGCAGGAGGACAGTAGAGGAAGAGACCCAGTACTTC.

The chain employs TRBV10-3 and TRBJ2-5; 7 nucleotides line up with TRBD2. With V trimmed by 10 bases and J by 5 bases, 4 bases remained unmatched. CDR3 length: 11 amino acids. The V gene's germline CDR1 is ENHRY and CDR2 SYGVKD. CDR3 sequence (DNA): TGTGCCACCCTGGGAGGGGAGACCCAGTACTTC. It encodes CATLGGETQYF.

The V gene is TRBV7-9, the J gene TRBJ1-5, with 9 bases that match TRBD1. The CDR3 runs to 15 residues. Per the germline V gene, CDR1 is SEHNR and CDR2 is FQNEAQ (reference sequence). Losses at the gene ends were 5 bases for V and 4 bases for J; bases not matched to a gene: 6. The CDR3 loop is CASSPPGQGNQPQHF. The DNA for the CDR3 is TGTGCCAGCAGCCCGCCCGGACAGGGGAATCAGCCCCAGCATTTT. Using reference TRBV7-9 and TRBJ1-5 for the parts outside the CDR3, the full variable domain is DTGVSQNPRHKITKRGQNVTFRCDPISEHNRLYWYRQTLGQGPEFLTYFQNEAQLEKSRLLSDRFSAERPKGSFSTLEIQRTEQGDSAMYLCASSPPGQGNQPQHFGDGTRLSIL.

V and J are TRBV19 and TRBJ1-2; the D is unclear. This CDR3 is built from 14 residues. V shed 6 bases and J shed 2 bases, with 13 bases lying between them. The germline V gene encodes CDR1 LNHDA and CDR2 SQIVND (reference sequence). The CDR3 reads CASSPQVRNYGYTF. CDR3 sequence (DNA): TGTGCCAGTAGCCCCCAGGTCCGGAACTATGGCTACACCTTC.

The chain has TRBV11-3 and TRBJ2-5, with D possibly matching TRBD1 (5 bases). The V gene's germline CDR1 is SGHNT and CDR2 YENEEA. The CDR3 length is 16 residues. The V and J ends lost 7 bases and 1 base respectively, with 19 bases between them. This chain's CDR3 is CASTPQGLGGQETQYF. DNA for the CDR3: TGTGCCAGCACCCCCCAGGGCCTAGGCGGCCAAGAGACCCAGTACTTC.

On this clone: At one end the junction does not follow the germline gene, possibly because of a read error. The chain uses TRBV15 and TRBJ1-4, with 9 bases aligning to TRBD1. This CDR3 has 18 residues. Germline V gene lookup returns CDR1 LNHNV and CDR2 YYDKDF (reference sequence). The CDR3 reads CATSSPPGQGPQNGKLFF. Here the CDR3 DNA reads TGTGCCACCAGCAGCCCGCCGGGACAGGGACCACAAAATGGAAAACTGTTTTTT.

The chain links TRBV2 to TRBJ2-5; 12 bases align to TRBD2. The CDR3 consists of 15 residues. The trim removed 7 bases at V and 5 bases at J, leaving 8 bases unmatched. The V gene's germline CDR1 is SNHLY and CDR2 FYNNEI. The CDR3 protein is CASTSRLAGVETQYF. CDR3 nucleotide sequence: TGTGCCAGCACCTCCCGACTAGCGGGAGTGGAGACCCAGTACTTC. Drawing the rest from reference TRBV2 and TRBJ2-5, the complete variable domain is EPEVTQTPSHQVTQMGQEVILRCVPISNHLYFYWYRQILGQKVEFLVSFYNNEISEKSEIFDDQFSVERPDGSNFTLKIRSTKLEDSAMYFCASTSRLAGVETQYFGPGTRLLVL.

J is TRBJ2-3 and V is TRBV29-1; D not certain. CDR1 and CDR2 from the germline V gene are SQVTM and ANQGSEA. V lost 4 bases to trimming and J lost 0 bases, with 8 bases between them. The CDR3 spans 13 residues. The CDR3 spells CSVGLSSTDTQYF. Here the CDR3 DNA reads TGCAGCGTTGGCCTCAGTAGCACAGATACGCAGTATTTT.

V gene TRBV11-3 combines with J gene TRBJ2-1, with D possibly matching TRBD2 (7 bases). The germline V gene encodes CDR1 SGHNT and CDR2 YENEEA. Trimming took off 1 base at V and 10 bases at J, with 14 bases between the two ends. The CDR3 is 14 residues long. The CDR3 loop reads CASSLGFGGPEQFF. The CDR3 DNA reads TGTGCCAGCAGCTTAGGTTTCGGGGGGCCGGAGCAGTTCTTC.

The rearrangement uses TRBV19 and TRBJ2-7; 7 nucleotides agree with TRBD2. V was clipped by 6 bases and J by 0 bases; unmatched bases: 8. This CDR3 comprises 15 residues. Per the germline V gene, CDR1 is LNHDA and CDR2 is SQIVND (reference sequence). The CDR3 is CASSLRGVSSYEQYF. The CDR3 DNA sequence: TGTGCCAGTAGCCTACGGGGGGTGAGCTCCTACGAGCAGTACTTC.

V and J are TRBV25-1 and TRBJ1-5; weak D call: TRBD1 (6 bases). CDR1 is MGHDK and CDR2 is SYGVNS in the germline V gene. V was cut by 2 bases and J by 11 bases, with 16 bases left in between. This CDR3 is built from 14 residues. The DNA of the CDR3 is TGTGCCAGCAGTGAAGTCTCCGGGGACATCACCCAGCATTTT. Translating gives CASSEVSGDITQHF. Based on the CDR3 plus reference TRBV25-1 and TRBJ1-5, the full variable domain is EADIYQTPRYLVIGTGKKITLECSQTMGHDKMYWYQQDPGMELHLIHYSYGVNSTEKGDLSSESTVSRIRTEHFPLTLESARPSHTSQYLCASSEVSGDITQHFGDGTRLSIL.

The V call is TRBV15, the J call TRBJ1-2, with D hard to call. Germline V CDR1 and CDR2: LNHNV, YYDKDF (reference sequence). This CDR3 region has 14 residues. Trimming removed 0 bases from V and 4 bases from J, with 9 bases in between. CDR3 region: CATSRDHRSYGYTF. The CDR3 region has the DNA TGTGCCACCAGCAGAGATCACCGTAGCTATGGCTACACCTTC.

This clone was seen more than once but under ten times. V and J are TRBV4-1 and TRBJ1-5; a weak D match, TRBD1 (6 bases). Per the germline V gene, CDR1 is MGHRA and CDR2 is YSYEKL. Trimming cost V 0 bases and J 3 bases, with 18 bases left between them. The CDR3 extends over 18 amino acids. CDR3 loop: CASSQELPTDSSNQPQHF. The CDR3 DNA reads TGCGCCAGCAGCCAAGAGCTCCCGACGGACAGCTCCAATCAGCCCCAGCATTTT.

This clone was detected only once. This chain uses TRBV10-1 with TRBJ2-3; possibly TRBD2 for D (6 bases). From germline, CDR1 is WNHNN and CDR2 SYGVQD (reference sequence). This CDR3 region has 16 residues. The V gene lost 1 base and the J gene lost 1 base, with 12 bases spanning the gap. CDR3 nucleotide sequence: TGCGCCAGCAGTGAGTTAGTCGGGGGTGGCACAGATACGCAGTATTTT. This encodes CASSELVGGGTDTQYF.

This clone appeared once. Germline and junction disagree at one end, which may indicate a read error. The chain recombines TRBV7-7 with TRBJ2-5; tentative D call: TRBD2 (5 bases). Germline loops: CDR1 SSHAT, CDR2 FNYEAQ (reference sequence). This CDR3 comprises 15 residues. The CDR3 reads CASSQLGVRGETQYF. CDR3 DNA sequence: TGTGCTAGCAGCCAACTCGGGGTTCGCGGAGAGACCCAGTACTTC.

CDR3 DNA sequence: TGTGCCAGCAGCGCCGATCGGGACAGGGGAGGGGGCTATGGCTACACCTTC. This translates into CASSADRDRGGGYGYTF. This sequence joins TRBV5-4 and TRBJ1-2, with TRBD1 matching 10 bases. This CDR3 has 17 amino acids. V gave up 4 bases and J gave up 4 bases; unmatched junction bases: 13. Germline CDR1 is SGHNT and CDR2 is YYREEE (reference sequence).

This chain links TRBV5-1 with TRBJ1-2; D is unresolved. Germline V gene lookup returns CDR1 SGHRS and CDR2 YFSETQ. The CDR3 spans 15 residues. V was pared by 4 bases and J by 8 bases, with 21 bases between. The CDR3 DNA is TGCGCCAGCAGCCCAGGCCCCCCGCTATCCCGCGGCTACACCTTC. Its translation: CASSPGPPLSRGYTF.

J is TRBJ2-4 and V is TRBV19; 10 bases line up with TRBD2. V lost 4 bases and J lost 0; bases outside the gene matches: 15. The CDR3 contains 20 residues. Germline-derived CDR1 and CDR2 are LNHDA and SQIVND (reference sequence). DNA for the CDR3: TGTGCCAGTAGTAGAACCCCAGGAGCGGGAGGGCCCGGAGCCAAAAACATTCAGTACTTC. Protein sequence: CASSRTPGAGGPGAKNIQYF.

This sequence joins TRBV18 and TRBJ2-7, with 7 bases that match TRBD1. Trimming at V came to 5 bases and at J to 5 bases, leaving 9 bases not matched to a gene. The CDR3 spans 14 residues. Germline V gene sequence: CDR1 KGHSH, CDR2 LQKENI. The CDR3 sequence: CASSSTTGPDEQYF. CDR3 coding DNA: TGTGCCAGCTCATCGACGACAGGGCCAGACGAGCAGTACTTC.